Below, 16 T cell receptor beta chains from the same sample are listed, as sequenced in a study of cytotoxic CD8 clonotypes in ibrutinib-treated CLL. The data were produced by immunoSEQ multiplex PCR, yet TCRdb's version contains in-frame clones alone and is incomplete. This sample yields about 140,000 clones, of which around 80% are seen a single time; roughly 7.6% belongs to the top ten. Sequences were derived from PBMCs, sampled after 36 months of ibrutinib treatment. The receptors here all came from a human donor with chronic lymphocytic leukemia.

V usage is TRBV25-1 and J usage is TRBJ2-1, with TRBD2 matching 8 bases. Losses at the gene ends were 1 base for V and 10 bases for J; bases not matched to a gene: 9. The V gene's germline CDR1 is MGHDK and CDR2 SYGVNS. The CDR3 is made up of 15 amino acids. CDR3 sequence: CASSESGLALREQFF. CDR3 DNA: TGTGCCAGCAGTGAATCAGGACTAGCATTAAGAGAGCAGTTCTTC. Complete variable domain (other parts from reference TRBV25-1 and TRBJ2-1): EADIYQTPRYLVIGTGKKITLECSQTMGHDKMYWYQQDPGMELHLIHYSYGVNSTEKGDLSSESTVSRIRTEHFPLTLESARPSHTSQYLCASSESGLALREQFFGPGTRLTVL.

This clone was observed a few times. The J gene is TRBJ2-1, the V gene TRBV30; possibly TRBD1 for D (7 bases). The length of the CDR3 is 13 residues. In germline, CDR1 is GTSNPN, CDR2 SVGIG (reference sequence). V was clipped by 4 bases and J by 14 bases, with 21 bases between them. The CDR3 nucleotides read TGTGCCTGGACCTTGGGACAGTCGGCTAGCGAGTTCTTC. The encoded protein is CAWTLGQSASEFF.

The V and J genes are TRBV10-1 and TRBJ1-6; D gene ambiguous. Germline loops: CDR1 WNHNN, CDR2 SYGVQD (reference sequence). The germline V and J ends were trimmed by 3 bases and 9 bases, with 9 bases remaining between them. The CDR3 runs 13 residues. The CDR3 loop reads CASSDGVVSPLHF. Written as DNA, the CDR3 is TGCGCCAGCAGTGACGGTGTGGTTTCACCCCTCCACTTT.

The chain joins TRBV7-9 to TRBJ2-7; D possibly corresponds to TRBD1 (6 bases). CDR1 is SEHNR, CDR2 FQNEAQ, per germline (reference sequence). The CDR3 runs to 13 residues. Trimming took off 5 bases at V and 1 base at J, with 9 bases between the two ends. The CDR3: CASSKDRSYEQYF. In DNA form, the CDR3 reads TGTGCCAGCAGCAAAGACAGGTCCTACGAGCAGTACTTC.

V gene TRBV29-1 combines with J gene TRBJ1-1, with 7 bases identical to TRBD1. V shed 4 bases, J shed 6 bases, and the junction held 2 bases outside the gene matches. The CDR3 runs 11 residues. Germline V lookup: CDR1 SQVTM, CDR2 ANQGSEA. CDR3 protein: CSVVGQAEAFF. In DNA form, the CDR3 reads TGCAGCGTTGTTGGACAGGCTGAAGCTTTCTTT.

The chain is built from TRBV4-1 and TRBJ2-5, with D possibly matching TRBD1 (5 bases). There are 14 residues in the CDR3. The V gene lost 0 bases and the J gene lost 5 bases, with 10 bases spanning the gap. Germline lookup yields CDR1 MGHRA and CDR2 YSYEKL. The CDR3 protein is CASSQDRPGETQYF. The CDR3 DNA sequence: TGCGCCAGCAGCCAAGACCGACCAGGGGAGACCCAGTACTTC.

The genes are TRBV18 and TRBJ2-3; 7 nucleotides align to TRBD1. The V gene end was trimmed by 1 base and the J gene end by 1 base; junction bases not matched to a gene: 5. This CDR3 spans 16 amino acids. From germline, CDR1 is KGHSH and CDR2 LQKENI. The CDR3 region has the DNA TGTGCCAGCTCACCACAGGGGGCAGGGGGCACAGATACGCAGTATTTT. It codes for CASSPQGAGGTDTQYF.

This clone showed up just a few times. This chain's CDR3 is CASSRSTSGDYEQYF. The CDR3 DNA reads as TGCGCCAGCAGCCGCTCGACTAGCGGGGACTACGAGCAGTACTTC. The chain uses TRBV5-1 and TRBJ2-7; TRBD2 agrees at 11 bases. Per germline, CDR1 SGHRS and CDR2 YFSETQ. With V trimmed by 4 bases and J by 3 bases, 6 bases remained unmatched. The CDR3 spans 15 residues.

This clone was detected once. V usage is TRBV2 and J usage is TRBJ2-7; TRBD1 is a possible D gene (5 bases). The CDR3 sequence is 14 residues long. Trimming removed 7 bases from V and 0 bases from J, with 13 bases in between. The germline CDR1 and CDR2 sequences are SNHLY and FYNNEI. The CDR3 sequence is CASKDRTTSYEQYF. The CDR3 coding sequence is TGTGCCAGCAAAGATAGGACAACCTCCTACGAGCAGTACTTC. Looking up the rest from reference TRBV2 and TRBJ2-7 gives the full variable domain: EPEVTQTPSHQVTQMGQEVILRCVPISNHLYFYWYRQILGQKVEFLVSFYNNEISEKSEIFDDQFSVERPDGSNFTLKIRSTKLEDSAMYFCASKDRTTSYEQYFGPGTRLTVT.

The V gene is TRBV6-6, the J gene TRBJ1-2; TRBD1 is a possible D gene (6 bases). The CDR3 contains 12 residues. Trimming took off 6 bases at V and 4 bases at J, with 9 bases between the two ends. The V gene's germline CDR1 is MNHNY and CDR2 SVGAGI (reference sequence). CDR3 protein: CASRDRVYGYTF. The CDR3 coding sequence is TGTGCCAGCAGGGACAGAGTCTATGGCTACACCTTC.

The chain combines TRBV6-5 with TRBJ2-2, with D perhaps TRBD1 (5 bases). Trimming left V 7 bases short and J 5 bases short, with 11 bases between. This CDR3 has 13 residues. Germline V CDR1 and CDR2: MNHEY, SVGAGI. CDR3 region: CASKGWVTGELFF. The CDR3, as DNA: TGTGCCAGCAAGGGGTGGGTTACCGGGGAGCTGTTTTTT.

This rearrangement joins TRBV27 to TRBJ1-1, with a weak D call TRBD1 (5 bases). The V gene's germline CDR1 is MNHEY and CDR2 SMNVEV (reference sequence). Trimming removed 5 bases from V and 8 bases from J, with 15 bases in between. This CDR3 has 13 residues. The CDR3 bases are TGTGCCAGCAGTACCCGACAGAGCTTGGAAGCTTTCTTT. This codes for CASSTRQSLEAFF.

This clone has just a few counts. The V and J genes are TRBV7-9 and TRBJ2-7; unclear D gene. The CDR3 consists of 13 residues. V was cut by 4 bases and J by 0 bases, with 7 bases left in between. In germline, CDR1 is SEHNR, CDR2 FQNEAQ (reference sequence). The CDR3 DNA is TGTGCCAGCAGCTCCCTGGGCTCCTACGAGCAGTACTTC. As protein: CASSSLGSYEQYF.

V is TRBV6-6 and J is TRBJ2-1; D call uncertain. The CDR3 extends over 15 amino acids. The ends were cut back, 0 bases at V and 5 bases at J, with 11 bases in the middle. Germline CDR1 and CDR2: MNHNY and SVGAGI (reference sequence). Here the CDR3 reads CASSYSWITNNEQFF. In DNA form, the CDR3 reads TGTGCCAGCAGTTACTCGTGGATTACCAACAATGAGCAGTTCTTC.

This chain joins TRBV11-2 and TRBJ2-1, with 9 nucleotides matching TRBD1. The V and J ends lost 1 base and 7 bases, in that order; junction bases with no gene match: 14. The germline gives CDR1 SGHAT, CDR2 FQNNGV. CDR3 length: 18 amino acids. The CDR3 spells CASSLGFSDRGSWNEQFF. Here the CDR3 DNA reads TGTGCCAGCAGCTTAGGATTTTCGGACAGGGGTTCTTGGAATGAGCAGTTCTTC.

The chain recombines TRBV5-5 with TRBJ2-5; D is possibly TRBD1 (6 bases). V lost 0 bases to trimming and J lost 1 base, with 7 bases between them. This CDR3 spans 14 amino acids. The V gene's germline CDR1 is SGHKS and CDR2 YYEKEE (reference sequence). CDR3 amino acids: CASSLDRAQETQYF. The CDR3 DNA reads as TGTGCCAGCAGCTTGGACAGGGCCCAAGAGACCCAGTACTTC.